Below, 21 T cell receptor beta chains from the same sample are listed, as sequenced in a study of OX40 agonist ivuxolimab in advanced cancers. Profiled with immunoSEQ multiplex PCR; TCRdb holds only in-frame clones, not every one. The sample lists about 98,000 clones, approximately 90% occurring once. This sample comprised CD4+ or CD8+ T cells sorted from blood, obtained in a trial of the OX40 agonist ivuxolimab. The receptor set was obtained from an adult with an advanced solid tumor such as melanoma, head and neck, liver or kidney cancer.

The J gene is TRBJ2-1, the V gene TRBV19, with 11 bases aligning to TRBD2. V shed 2 bases, J shed 7 bases, and the junction held 10 bases outside the gene matches. The CDR3 is 17 amino acids. From germline, CDR1 is LNHDA and CDR2 SQIVND (reference sequence). The CDR3 loop reads CASSIKLAGEWVNEQFF. The CDR3, as DNA: TGTGCCAGTAGTATAAAACTAGCGGGAGAGTGGGTGAATGAGCAGTTCTTC.

This chain connects TRBV10-3 to TRBJ1-3; D is undetermined. Germline CDR1 is ENHRY and CDR2 is SYGVKD. V was cut by 7 bases and J by 0 bases, with 10 bases left in between. CDR3 size: 14 residues. The CDR3 coding sequence is TGTGCCATCAAACACGAGCCCTCTGGAAACACCATATATTTT. This codes for CAIKHEPSGNTIYF.

The genes are TRBV27 and TRBJ2-1, with 11 bases aligning to TRBD2. The CDR3 runs to 14 residues. Germline V gene sequence: CDR1 MNHEY, CDR2 SMNVEV (reference sequence). V shed 5 bases and J 15 bases; nucleotides not matched to a gene: 12. Here the CDR3 reads CASSPGLAGSPPFF. CDR3 nucleotide sequence: TGTGCCAGCAGTCCCGGACTAGCGGGCAGCCCACCGTTCTTC.

The gene calls are TRBV28 and TRBJ2-7; D ambiguous. Germline V lookup: CDR1 MDHEN, CDR2 SYDVKM. V was pared by 2 bases and J by 4 bases, with 6 bases between. The CDR3 sequence is 12 residues long. CDR3 protein: CASSLAGYEQYF. The CDR3 bases are TGTGCCAGCAGTTTAGCCGGGTACGAGCAGTACTTC.

This clone was observed once. J is TRBJ2-3 and V is TRBV6-7; 8 bases match TRBD1. TRBV6-7 counts as an open reading frame of uncertain function. Germline trimming cut 5 bases from V and 1 base from J; bases unmatched to any gene: 8. The CDR3 has 16 amino acids. CDR3 bases: TGTGCCAGCAGTCTGGACCAGGGGGCCGGCACAGATACGCAGTATTTT. Translation: CASSLDQGAGTDTQYF.

The chain joins TRBV19 to TRBJ2-1, with 7 bases fitting TRBD2. Germline V lookup: CDR1 LNHDA, CDR2 SQIVND (reference sequence). V lost 6 bases to trimming and J lost 7 bases; unmatched junction nucleotides: 12. The CDR3 runs 15 residues. Here the CDR3 DNA reads TGTGCCAGTAGACGGGGGGACCGTATTGGTAATGAGCAGTTCTTC. Translation gives CASRRGDRIGNEQFF.

This clone was seen just once. V and J are TRBV9 and TRBJ2-3; D is undetermined. There are 13 residues in the CDR3. From germline, CDR1 is SGDLS and CDR2 YYNGEE. V dropped 0 bases and J dropped 4 bases, with 6 bases sitting between them. The CDR3 sequence: CASSVGGSDTQYF. The CDR3 bases are TGTGCCAGCAGCGTAGGAGGTTCAGATACGCAGTATTTT.

The chain joins TRBV5-4 to TRBJ1-2; D gene uncertain. Trimming removed 1 base from V and 1 base from J, with 8 bases in between. Germline V lookup: CDR1 SGHNT, CDR2 YYREEE (reference sequence). The CDR3 has 14 amino acids. In DNA, the CDR3 is TGTGCCAGCAGCTTGATGGATTATAACTATGGCTACACCTTC. Translating it yields CASSLMDYNYGYTF. Full variable domain (remainder filled in from reference TRBV5-4 and TRBJ1-2): ETGVTQSPTHLIKTRGQQVTLRCSSQSGHNTVSWYQQALGQGPQFIFQYYREEENGRGNFPPRFSGLQFPNYSSELNVNALELDDSALYLCASSLMDYNYGYTFGSGTRLTVV.

The V and J genes are TRBV11-2 and TRBJ2-2; 7 bases agree with TRBD1. Looked up from germline, CDR1 is SGHAT and CDR2 is FQNNGV. V was pared by 5 bases and J by 7 bases, with 7 bases of the junction left unmatched. The CDR3 length is 14 residues. The CDR3 reads CASSNRQGIGELFF. CDR3 coding DNA: TGTGCCAGCAGCAACCGACAGGGTATCGGGGAGCTGTTTTTT. Variable domain in full (rest from reference TRBV11-2 and TRBJ2-2): EAGVAQSPRYKIIEKRQSVAFWCNPISGHATLYWYQQILGQGPKLLIQFQNNGVVDDSQLPKDRFSAERLKGVDSTLKIQPAKLEDSAVYLCASSNRQGIGELFFGEGSRLTVL.

The chain links TRBV18 to TRBJ1-1, with D perhaps matching TRBD1 (6 bases). The CDR3 is 13 residues long. Per germline, CDR1 KGHSH and CDR2 LQKENI. V lost 2 bases to trimming and J lost 8 bases, with 12 bases between them. The CDR3 region has the DNA TGTGCCAGCTCACCAACAGGGTATTACGAAGCTTTCTTT. It is translated as CASSPTGYYEAFF.

The chain recombines TRBV5-1 with TRBJ2-2; TRBD1 might be the D (5 bases). Germline CDR1 is SGHRS and CDR2 is YFSETQ. The CDR3 contains 15 residues. With 1 base removed from V and 0 bases from J, the gap between germline ends came to 7 bases. The CDR3 reads CASSLQGTNTGELFF. DNA for the CDR3: TGCGCCAGCAGCTTGCAGGGAACGAACACCGGGGAGCTGTTTTTT.

This chain connects TRBV4-2 to TRBJ2-1, with TRBD2 identical over 10 bases. Per the germline V gene, CDR1 is LGHNA and CDR2 is YNFKEQ. The CDR3 consists of 17 residues. The V segment lost 0 bases and the J segment 8 bases; nucleotides outside the gene matches: 10. CDR3 in amino acids: CASSQDIQRTSGHEQFF. As DNA, the CDR3 is TGTGCCAGCAGCCAAGATATCCAGAGGACTAGCGGACATGAGCAGTTCTTC.

V usage is TRBV6-5 and J usage is TRBJ1-1; 11 positions match TRBD1. The CDR3 consists of 15 residues. V was clipped by 11 bases and J by 3 bases; unmatched bases: 11. Germline V lookup: CDR1 MNHEY, CDR2 SVGAGI. In DNA form, the CDR3 reads TGTGCCGGCCGGACAGGGGGCTCCCTAGACACTGAAGCTTTCTTT. This gives the protein CAGRTGGSLDTEAFF.

This clone was seen a few times. CDR3 protein: CASSPGNSGANVLTF. DNA for the CDR3: TGTGCCAGCTCACCAGGAAACTCTGGGGCCAACGTCCTGACTTTC. The V gene is TRBV18, the J gene TRBJ2-6; D gene uncertain. This CDR3 spans 15 amino acids. V was cut by 2 bases and J by 0 bases, with 5 bases left in between. Looked up from germline, CDR1 is KGHSH and CDR2 is LQKENI.

The V call is TRBV10-2, the J call TRBJ1-5, with a possible D match to TRBD1 (6 bases). The CDR3 contains 16 residues. Germline assignment: CDR1 WSHSY and CDR2 SAAADI. Trimming pared 5 bases from V and 1 base from J, leaving 15 bases between. The CDR3 spells CASSNPGQESNQPQHF. The CDR3 nucleotides are TGCGCCAGCAGTAACCCGGGACAAGAAAGCAATCAGCCCCAGCATTTT.

This chain links TRBV5-6 with TRBJ1-2; no clear D gene. Trimming removed 4 bases at V and 8 bases at J, with 9 bases between. The length of the CDR3 is 11 residues. CDR1 and CDR2 (germline): SGHDT, YYEEEE. The CDR3 nucleotides are TGTGCCAGCAGCCAATATGAAGGCTACACCTTC. Translation gives CASSQYEGYTF.

The genes are TRBV18 and TRBJ2-5, with D perhaps being TRBD1 or TRBD2 (5 bases each). Germline lookup yields CDR1 KGHSH and CDR2 LQKENI. The ends were cut back, 6 bases at V and 3 bases at J, with 23 bases in the middle. The length of the CDR3 is 17 residues. This CDR3 is CASSPGAEGSLEETQYF. CDR3 bases: TGTGCCAGCTCCCCCGGTGCTGAGGGGAGTTTAGAAGAGACCCAGTACTTC.

This clone was observed a handful of times. The J gene is TRBJ1-1, the V gene TRBV28, with D maybe TRBD1 (6 bases). The V and J ends lost 6 bases and 1 base respectively, with 15 bases between them. The CDR3 has 15 residues. Looked up from germline, CDR1 is MDHEN and CDR2 is SYDVKM. The CDR3 DNA reads as TGTGCCAGCAGAGAGAGAGGGGGACCGAACACTGAAGCTTTCTTT. Protein product: CASRERGGPNTEAFF.

The rearrangement links TRBV4-1 to TRBJ2-5, with 7 bases fitting TRBD1. The germline CDR1 and CDR2 sequences are MGHRA and YSYEKL. This CDR3 region has 17 residues. V was pared by 2 bases and J by 4 bases, with 13 bases of the junction left unmatched. The CDR3 here is CASSQTDRALWGETQYF. The CDR3 bases are TGCGCCAGCAGCCAAACTGACAGGGCCTTATGGGGAGAGACCCAGTACTTC.

The V call is TRBV5-1, the J call TRBJ1-2; possibly TRBD1 for D (6 bases). The CDR3 totals 15 residues. Trimming removed 2 bases from V and 0 bases from J, with 11 bases in between. CDR1 is SGHRS and CDR2 is YFSETQ in the germline V gene. The CDR3 reads CASSFYDRTNYGYTF. Written as DNA, the CDR3 is TGCGCCAGCAGCTTTTATGACAGGACTAACTATGGCTACACCTTC.

The rearrangement joins TRBV7-2 to TRBJ2-5; D tentatively fits TRBD1 or TRBD2 (5 bases each). Trimming took off 8 bases at V and 1 base at J, with 11 bases between the two ends. CDR1 is SGHTA, CDR2 FQGNSA, per germline. The CDR3 runs 13 residues. CDR3 in DNA: TGTGCCAGCGGCATGAGGGGCCAAGAGACCCAGTACTTC. Its protein is CASGMRGQETQYF.